The entry below describes one T cell receptor (beta chain). The data were obtained in a study of blood T cell repertoires in COVID-19. V lost 5 bases and J lost 5, with 16 bases in between. In germline, CDR1 is LGHDT, CDR2 YNNKEL (reference sequence). The CDR3 consists of 15 residues. Assay used: immunoSEQ multiplex PCR; TCRdb lists only in-frame clones, some missing. The sample records some 390,000 clones, over 75% being singletons. The J gene is TRBJ1-5, the V gene TRBV3-1 (or the pseudogene TRBV3-2); possible D gene TRBD1, 5 bases. Material for sequencing was peripheral blood. This clonotype was sampled from a woman aged 40-49 years with COVID-19, enrolled during active disease. In DNA form, the CDR3 reads TGTGCCAGCAGCAGAAGGGCGGGGCCCTATCAGCCCCAGCATTTT. Protein sequence: CASSRRAGPYQPQHF.